The sequence of this T cell receptor (beta chain) was determined in a study of blood T cells in healthy people across ages. Study-level background: Capture by template switching was about one barcoded beta molecule per two T cells.

This clonotype was found a few times. Its matching antigen is unknown. Germline CDR1 reads SGHTA; CDR2 reads FQGTGA. The CDR3 covers 17 residues. With V trimmed by 7 bases and J by 8 bases, 22 bases remained unmatched. A J-beta primer mix and a sample-barcoded 5' primer were used in a second PCR of about 6 to 12 cycles. TCRdb recomputed calls from the 5' RACE reads with MiXCR, one row per CDR3 protein. The sample lists fewer than 2,000,000 distinct CDR3 sequences; 39% were seen once. Study results and limitations: Changes seen in expanded clonotypes were possibly confounded by donor CMV status left unknown.

The sequence came from a human donor in good health. The chain recombines TRBV7-3 with TRBJ1-2, with 7 bases fitting TRBD1. The sample comprised blood. The CDR3 sequence is CASNHQTGQTHLSGYTF. CDR3 in DNA: TGTGCCAGCAACCACCAGACGGGACAGACCCACCTTAGCGGCTACACCTTC.